This passage covers 32 T cell receptor beta chains from one sample sequenced in a study of blood T cell repertoires in COVID-19. The repertoire was sequenced with immunoSEQ multiplex PCR; TCRdb's copy has only in-frame clones and lacks some. The sample has approximately 260,000 clones, around 82% seen once. What was sequenced was peripheral blood. All receptors come from an elderly woman with active or convalescent COVID-19.

This clone was seen a single time. This chain connects TRBV2 to TRBJ1-1, with 7 bases lining up with TRBD1. CDR1 SNHLY and CDR2 FYNNEI come from the germline V gene. V shed 8 bases and J 4 bases; nucleotides not matched to a gene: 7. CDR3 length: 13 amino acids. Here the CDR3 reads CASGGQLGTEAFF. The CDR3 DNA sequence: TGTGCCAGCGGGGGACAGTTGGGCACTGAAGCTTTCTTT.

The rearrangement links TRBV27 to TRBJ1-1; D not resolved. Germline-derived CDR1 and CDR2 are MNHEY and SMNVEV (reference sequence). The CDR3 is 13 residues long. Trimming took off 5 bases at V and 4 bases at J, with 11 bases between the two ends. CDR3 nucleotides: TGTGCCAGCAGTCCCCGCGCGAGCACTGAAGCTTTCTTT. It encodes CASSPRASTEAFF.

The chain carries TRBV28 and TRBJ1-1, with a tentative D call TRBD1 (6 bases). Trimming left V 3 bases short and J 4 bases short, with 9 bases between. Per the germline V gene, CDR1 is MDHEN and CDR2 is SYDVKM. This CDR3 region has 13 residues. CDR3 in DNA: TGTGCCAGCAGTTTGGCAGGGGCCACTGAAGCTTTCTTT. It specifies CASSLAGATEAFF.

This sequence joins TRBV18 and TRBJ2-7, with D possibly TRBD2 on 5 matching bases. V was clipped by 4 bases and J by 5 bases, with 9 bases between them. Germline CDR1 is KGHSH and CDR2 is LQKENI. The CDR3 consists of 12 residues. CDR3: CASSRLTDEQYF. CDR3 coding DNA: TGTGCCAGCTCACGACTAACAGACGAGCAGTACTTC.

This chain links TRBV10-3 with TRBJ1-1, with 10 bases lining up with TRBD1. V lost 4 bases to trimming and J lost 0 bases; unmatched junction nucleotides: 2. In germline, CDR1 is ENHRY, CDR2 SYGVKD. CDR3 length: 15 residues. CDR3 nucleotide sequence: TGTGCCATCAGTGCTGGGACAGGGGTGAACACTGAAGCTTTCTTT. Translation gives CAISAGTGVNTEAFF.

The rearrangement uses TRBV6-6 and TRBJ1-2; D is ambiguous. Between the trimmed V and J ends, which lost 5 bases and 4 bases, there was a span of 17 bases. CDR3 length equals 15 residues. Germline V lookup: CDR1 MNHNY, CDR2 SVGAGI (reference sequence). DNA of the CDR3: TGTGCCAGCAGTAGGCCAGGCGAGCAAGGCTATGGCTACACCTTC. Protein: CASSRPGEQGYGYTF.

The chain combines TRBV5-1 with TRBJ1-2, with D perhaps TRBD1 (5 bases). Deletions cut 1 base from V and 3 bases from J, with 7 bases between. This CDR3 comprises 13 residues. Germline V lookup: CDR1 SGHRS, CDR2 YFSETQ. For the CDR3, the DNA is TGCGCCAGCAGCTTGCTAGGGGACTATGGCTACACCTTC. This gives the protein CASSLLGDYGYTF.

This clone was seen more than once but under ten times. The genes are TRBV28 and TRBJ1-2; D may be TRBD1 (6 bases). V shed 4 bases and J shed 9 bases, with 21 bases lying between them. Per the germline V gene, CDR1 is MDHEN and CDR2 is SYDVKM. This CDR3 is 15 amino acids long. Here the CDR3 DNA reads TGTGCCAGCAGTTACGAAACTTCCGGGACACCAAGCTACACCTTC. This translates into CASSYETSGTPSYTF.

This clone was picked up a small number of times. The V and J genes are TRBV5-1 and TRBJ2-2; 15 nucleotides agree with TRBD2. V dropped 4 bases and J dropped 6; count of bases not matched to a gene: 13. CDR3 length: 19 residues. Germline V gene sequence: CDR1 SGHRS, CDR2 YFSETQ. The CDR3 nucleotides are TGCGCCAGCAGCCGAGATGGGACTAGCGGGAGGCGGGTATCCGGGGAGCTGTTTTTT. It translates to CASSRDGTSGRRVSGELFF.

The chain couples TRBV9 to TRBJ1-6; maybe TRBD1 (6 bases). Per germline, CDR1 SGDLS and CDR2 YYNGEE. The CDR3 is 16 residues long. Trimming left V 4 bases short and J 10 bases short, with 21 bases between. The CDR3 DNA reads as TGTGCCAGCAGCCCCAAAGGGGGGGGTGCATTGTCACCCCTCCACTTT. The encoded protein is CASSPKGGGALSPLHF.

In its sample, this clone was seen a few times. The rearrangement joins TRBV5-1 to TRBJ1-1, with D possibly matching TRBD1 (5 bases). V was shortened by 1 base and J by 0 bases, with 10 bases between the two germline ends. Looked up from germline, CDR1 is SGHRS and CDR2 is YFSETQ. This CDR3 is 15 amino acids long. CDR3 DNA sequence: TGCGCCAGCAGCTTGAGACAGACCCTGAACACTGAAGCTTTCTTT. The encoded protein is CASSLRQTLNTEAFF.

As for this clone: Other DNA sequences in the same sample also yield this CDR3. The chain joins TRBV11-2 to TRBJ2-7, with TRBD2 matching over 14 bases. The V and J ends lost 5 bases and 7 bases, in that order; junction bases with no gene match: 4. Germline V gene lookup returns CDR1 SGHAT and CDR2 FQNNGV. This CDR3 comprises 14 residues. The CDR3 region has the DNA TGTGCCAGCAGCGGGACTAGCGGGAGCTATGAGCAGTACTTC. Translated: CASSGTSGSYEQYF.

The rearrangement links TRBV28 to TRBJ2-7; 9 bases are a match to TRBD2. The CDR3 totals 12 residues. The germline V gene has CDR1 MDHEN and CDR2 SYDVKM. V dropped 2 bases and J dropped 12; count of bases not matched to a gene: 5. DNA for the CDR3: TGTGCCAGCAGTTTAGAGCGGGGGGCTCGGTACTTC. Residues: CASSLERGARYF. The entire variable domain, with the rest obtained from reference TRBV28 and TRBJ2-7, is as follows: DVKVTQSSRYLVKRTGEKVFLECVQDMDHENMFWYRQDPGLGLRLIYFSYDVKMKEKGDIPEGYSVSREKKERFSLILESASTNQTSMYLCASSLERGARYFGPGTRLTVT.

The V and J genes are TRBV10-3 and TRBJ1-6, with unresolved D. V was pared by 0 bases and J by 10 bases, with 16 bases between. Germline values: CDR1 ENHRY, CDR2 SYGVKD. This CDR3 comprises 16 residues. CDR3 coding DNA: TGTGCCATCAGTGAGTCTGATCGGGATTTGAGATCACCCCTCCACTTT. It yields the protein CAISESDRDLRSPLHF.

The chain joins TRBV27 to TRBJ2-7, with D perhaps matching TRBD1 (5 bases). V gave up 3 bases and J gave up 1 base, with 16 bases separating them. Germline V gene sequence: CDR1 MNHEY, CDR2 SMNVEV (reference sequence). The CDR3 contains 16 residues. CDR3 in DNA: TGTGCCAGCAGTTTTTCCTTTACGCAGGGTTCCTACGAGCAGTACTTC. Translation: CASSFSFTQGSYEQYF.

The rearrangement joins TRBV19 to TRBJ2-1; 8 nucleotides agree with TRBD2. From germline, CDR1 is LNHDA and CDR2 SQIVND (reference sequence). The ends lost 5 bases at V and 4 bases at J; junction bases unmatched: 7. The CDR3 contains 15 residues. CDR3 region: CASSPSGQSYNEQFF. DNA for the CDR3: TGTGCCAGTAGTCCTAGCGGGCAGAGTTACAATGAGCAGTTCTTC.

The V and J genes are TRBV7-9 and TRBJ1-1; 8 bases fit TRBD1. V dropped 3 bases and J dropped 5; count of bases not matched to a gene: 5. This CDR3 contains 14 residues. CDR1 is SEHNR and CDR2 is FQNEAQ in the germline V gene (reference sequence). Written as DNA, the CDR3 is TGTGCCAGCAGCTTCCGGGACAGGAGTACTGAAGCTTTCTTT. This encodes CASSFRDRSTEAFF.

This clone is a singleton in its sample. The CDR3 bases are TGTGCCAGCAGCGTAATGCAGGGGACTGAAGCTTTCTTT. Translating it yields CASSVMQGTEAFF. The chain uses TRBV9 and TRBJ1-1; possibly TRBD1 for D (6 bases). Germline V lookup: CDR1 SGDLS, CDR2 YYNGEE. The CDR3 has 13 residues. V lost 1 base and J 5 bases, leaving 9 bases between the germline ends.

The chain uses TRBV6-5 and TRBJ2-3, with 8 bases fitting TRBD2. The CDR3 runs 16 residues. V was clipped by 3 bases and J by 1 base; unmatched bases: 6. The germline V gene encodes CDR1 MNHEY and CDR2 SVGAGI. CDR3 amino acids: CASSYPARGGTDTQYF. CDR3 in DNA: TGTGCCAGCAGTTATCCGGCGCGGGGGGGCACAGATACGCAGTATTTT.

The chain couples TRBV30 to TRBJ2-1; 7 bases agree with TRBD2. Germline values: CDR1 GTSNPN, CDR2 SVGIG (reference sequence). J lost 9 bases, V lost 2 bases, and 1 base had no gene match. The CDR3 has 11 residues. The CDR3 DNA follows: TGTGCCTGGAGTCCGGGGGGTGAGCAGTTCTTC. It yields the protein CAWSPGGEQFF.

The rearrangement joins TRBV12-3 or TRBV12-4 to TRBJ1-4; no clear D gene. V lost 4 bases, J lost 8 bases, and 8 bases lay in between. The CDR3 is 12 residues long. CDR3 protein: CASSSPGEKLFF. CDR3 DNA sequence: TGTGCCAGCAGTTCCCCGGGGGAAAAACTGTTTTTT.

The chain has TRBV30 and TRBJ1-1; D unresolved. The V gene's germline CDR1 is GTSNPN and CDR2 SVGIG (reference sequence). V was cut by 3 bases and J by 0 bases, with 8 bases left in between. CDR3 length equals 13 residues. The DNA of the CDR3 is TGTGCCTGGAGCCGGGGAATGAACACTGAAGCTTTCTTT. It yields the protein CAWSRGMNTEAFF. Full variable domain (outside the CDR3, taken from reference TRBV30 and TRBJ1-1): SQTIHQWPATLVQPVGSPLSLECTVEGTSNPNLYWYRQAAGRGLQLLFYSVGIGQISSEVPQNLSASRPQDRQFILSSKKLLLSDSGFYLCAWSRGMNTEAFFGQGTRLTVV.

The chain employs TRBV28 and TRBJ1-5; the D gene is possibly TRBD1 (5 bases). Germline CDR1 and CDR2: MDHEN and SYDVKM. Trimming removed 5 bases from V and 3 bases from J, with 8 bases in between. The CDR3 has 13 amino acids. CDR3 region: CASSGHNNQPQHF. DNA of the CDR3: TGTGCCAGCAGTGGACACAACAATCAGCCCCAGCATTTT. Combining the CDR3 with reference TRBV28 and TRBJ1-5 gives the whole variable domain DVKVTQSSRYLVKRTGEKVFLECVQDMDHENMFWYRQDPGLGLRLIYFSYDVKMKEKGDIPEGYSVSREKKERFSLILESASTNQTSMYLCASSGHNNQPQHFGDGTRLSIL.

V and J are TRBV4-1 and TRBJ2-5, with 8 bases lining up with TRBD1. CDR1 and CDR2 (germline): MGHRA, YSYEKL. V lost 1 base and J lost 3; bases outside the gene matches: 7. CDR3 length: 16 amino acids. The CDR3 sequence: CASSQASGQGKETQYF. The CDR3 bases are TGCGCCAGCAGCCAAGCTTCTGGACAGGGAAAAGAGACCCAGTACTTC.

The rearrangement joins TRBV5-1 to TRBJ2-7; tentative D call: TRBD2 (6 bases). Germline CDR1 SGHRS, CDR2 YFSETQ. This CDR3 is built from 14 residues. V dropped 0 bases and J dropped 5 bases, with 12 bases sitting between them. This CDR3 reads CASSLVRTNDEQYF. The DNA for the CDR3 is TGCGCCAGCAGCTTGGTGAGGACTAACGACGAGCAGTACTTC. Drawing the rest from reference TRBV5-1 and TRBJ2-7, the complete variable domain is KAGVTQTPRYLIKTRGQQVTLSCSPISGHRSVSWYQQTPGQGLQFLFEYFSETQRNKGNFPGRFSGRQFSNSRSEMNVSTLELGDSALYLCASSLVRTNDEQYFGPGTRLTVT.

This rearrangement joins TRBV2 to TRBJ1-6; maybe TRBD1 (5 bases). V gave up 4 bases and J gave up 10 bases, with 11 bases separating them. Germline lookup yields CDR1 SNHLY and CDR2 FYNNEI. This CDR3 is 13 amino acids long. In DNA, the CDR3 is TGTGCCAGCAGTGGGGGGGTTCCATCACCCCTCCACTTT. This codes for CASSGGVPSPLHF.

The CDR3 sequence is CSVCGRQADEAFF. The CDR3 coding sequence is TGCAGCGTTTGCGGTAGACAGGCCGATGAAGCTTTCTTT. The chain has TRBV29-1 and TRBJ1-1; D perhaps matches TRBD1 (6 bases). The CDR3 length is 13 residues. Germline V gene data show CDR1 as SQVTM and CDR2 as ANQGSEA. Trimming left V 5 bases short and J 7 bases short, with 17 bases between.

This chain links TRBV2 with TRBJ2-1, with 10 bases identical to TRBD1. This CDR3 spans 15 amino acids. The germline V gene has CDR1 SNHLY and CDR2 FYNNEI. Trimming removed 7 bases from V and 4 bases from J; junction bases left unmatched: 7. The CDR3: CASKLDRGQYNEQFF. The CDR3, as DNA: TGTGCCAGCAAACTTGACAGGGGGCAGTACAATGAGCAGTTCTTC. Variable domain in full (rest from reference TRBV2 and TRBJ2-1): EPEVTQTPSHQVTQMGQEVILRCVPISNHLYFYWYRQILGQKVEFLVSFYNNEISEKSEIFDDQFSVERPDGSNFTLKIRSTKLEDSAMYFCASKLDRGQYNEQFFGPGTRLTVL.

The chain combines TRBV5-4 with TRBJ2-1, with TRBD1 matching over 7 bases. Unmatched junction bases numbered 3, after V lost 1 base and J lost 5 bases. The CDR3 contains 14 residues. CDR1 is SGHNT, CDR2 YYREEE, per germline (reference sequence). The CDR3 spells CASSLTQGNNEQFF. CDR3 DNA: TGTGCCAGCAGCTTGACACAGGGGAACAATGAGCAGTTCTTC.

This chain joins TRBV19 and TRBJ1-6; the D gene is possibly TRBD1 (6 bases). Trimming took off 7 bases at V and 6 bases at J, with 16 bases between the two ends. Germline CDR1 is LNHDA and CDR2 is SQIVND (reference sequence). This CDR3 is 15 amino acids long. The CDR3 DNA reads TGTGCCAGTAATCGCCCAGGGGACGGTAATTCACCCCTCCACTTT. Protein: CASNRPGDGNSPLHF. The whole variable domain, filled in from reference TRBV19 and TRBJ1-6, reads DGGITQSPKYLFRKEGQNVTLSCEQNLNHDAMYWYRQDPGQGLRLIYYSQIVNDFQKGDIAEGYSVSREKKESFPLTVTSAQKNPTAFYLCASNRPGDGNSPLHFGNGTRLTVT.

The rearrangement uses TRBV28 and TRBJ1-6, with a tentative D call TRBD1 (6 bases). CDR1 and CDR2 from the germline V gene are MDHEN and SYDVKM. The CDR3 extends over 15 amino acids. Deletions cut 9 bases from V and 2 bases from J, with 14 bases between. The CDR3 protein is CASHPSGAYNSPLHF. The CDR3 DNA is TGTGCCAGTCACCCATCAGGGGCCTATAATTCACCCCTCCACTTT.

The V gene is TRBV10-3, the J gene TRBJ1-2; 7 bases map to TRBD1. The V segment lost 0 bases and the J segment 4 bases; nucleotides outside the gene matches: 5. Germline V gene lookup returns CDR1 ENHRY and CDR2 SYGVKD. The CDR3 extends over 15 amino acids. The CDR3 DNA is TGTGCCATCAGTGAGTCGACAGGGAATCCCTATGGCTACACCTTC. Translation: CAISESTGNPYGYTF.